The present T cell receptor beta chain was sequenced within a study of CD8+ T cells in alopecia areata. Treatment meaning: oral pan-JAK inhibitor, 5-10 mg twice daily. Extracted RNA was reverse transcribed into cDNA, the sequencing template. Assay: immunoSEQ multiplex PCR; the TCRdb copy retains only in-frame clones and omits some. This table holds some 190,000 clones, 60% found once. V lost 1 base, J lost 8 bases, and 10 bases lay in between. Per the germline V gene, CDR1 is LGHNA and CDR2 is YSLEER. CDR3 length: 13 residues. The gene calls are TRBV4-3 and TRBJ2-3, with D perhaps TRBD2 (6 bases). This material consisted of CD4+ T cells sorted from blood, taken at week 24, from a patient treated with tofacitinib. This receptor was identified in a human donor with alopecia areata. The CDR3 loop is CASSQGGGGTQYF. The CDR3 DNA sequence: TGCGCCAGCAGCCAAGGTGGGGGAGGTACGCAGTATTTT.